The sequence of this T cell receptor (beta chain) was determined in a study of blood T cell repertoires in COVID-19. Study-level background: Material from acute and convalescent COVID-19 was sourced from the United States, Italy and Spain. The cDNA or gDNA used as material had been derived from T cells, B-cell-depleted T cells, or PBMCs.

Germline CDR1 reads MGHRA; CDR2 reads YSYEKL. The CDR3 totals 15 residues. The V and J ends lost 6 bases and 1 base, in that order; junction bases with no gene match: 7. Source study methods: Reference gene primer amplification gave nucleated cell count estimates. The assay was immunoSEQ multiplex PCR, and TCRdb's table has in-frame clones only and misses some. That table supplies the V and J calls and clone size; D and trimming were determined from the DNA. The table shows around 49,000 clones, with more than 70% occurring only once. V is TRBV4-1 and J is TRBJ1-1, with 8 nucleotides matching TRBD1. Sequencing input: peripheral blood. This sequence originates from a human donor in a cohort sampled during active COVID-19. CDR3 nucleotide sequence: TGCGCCAGCAGGACAACAGGGGGAAAGAACACTGAAGCTTTCTTT. As protein: CASRTTGGKNTEAFF.